What follows are 4 T cell receptor beta chains derived from one specimen sequenced in a study of control samples from healthy donors and cancer patients. The protocol was immunoSEQ multiplex PCR, while the TCRdb copy is restricted to in-frame clones and leaves out a portion. Here the sample spans 45,000 to 70,000 clones, approximately 90% being singletons. Specimen: PBMCs. The receptors derive from a man aged 30-40 years with colorectal cancer.

The chain has TRBV3-1 (or the pseudogene TRBV3-2) and TRBJ1-3, with 8 bases lining up with TRBD1. This CDR3 is built from 18 residues. Germline V lookup: CDR1 LGHDT, CDR2 YNNKEL (reference sequence). Trimming took 4 bases from V and 0 from J; bases not matched to a gene: 11. The CDR3: CASSLHTGTGLSGNTIYF. The CDR3, as DNA: TGTGCCAGCAGCCTCCATACCGGGACAGGCCTCTCTGGAAACACCATATATTTT.

The chain joins TRBV4-1 to TRBJ1-4, with TRBD1 matching 8 bases. Germline V gives CDR1 MGHRA, CDR2 YSYEKL. The CDR3 sequence is 14 residues long. The J segment lost 7 bases and the V segment lost 5 bases, leaving 6 bases of the junction unmatched. In DNA, the CDR3 is TGCGCCAGCAGCTTGGGACAGGCCACTGAAAAACTGTTTTTT. This encodes CASSLGQATEKLFF.

The CDR3: CASRGSTGNEQFF. The CDR3 nucleotides read TGTGCCAGCAGGGGCTCCACGGGCAATGAGCAGTTCTTC. The rearrangement uses TRBV19 and TRBJ2-1, with D perhaps matching TRBD1 (6 bases). CDR3 size: 13 residues. Germline assignment: CDR1 LNHDA and CDR2 SQIVND (reference sequence). V gave up 9 bases and J gave up 6 bases, with 15 bases separating them. The full variable domain, with the rest looked up from reference TRBV19 and TRBJ2-1, is DGGITQSPKYLFRKEGQNVTLSCEQNLNHDAMYWYRQDPGQGLRLIYYSQIVNDFQKGDIAEGYSVSREKKESFPLTVTSAQKNPTAFYLCASRGSTGNEQFFGPGTRLTVL.

This chain links TRBV3-1 (or the pseudogene TRBV3-2) with TRBJ1-1; no reliable D call. The CDR3 covers 12 residues. V was clipped by 3 bases and J by 1 base, with 3 bases between them. Germline CDR1 is LGHDT and CDR2 is YNNKEL (reference sequence). In DNA form, the CDR3 reads TGTGCCAGCAGCCAGGGGAACACTGAAGCTTTCTTT. Translating gives CASSQGNTEAFF.